The TCR beta chain described here comes from a study of T cells in localized non-small cell lung cancer. TCRdb keeps only in-frame clones here, not all; method: immunoSEQ multiplex PCR. The sample yields about 54,000 clones, around 83% seen once. This clone was found once. J was trimmed by 0 bases and V by 1 base; bases with no gene match: 0. Germline V CDR1 and CDR2: KGHSH, LQKENI. The CDR3 spans 16 residues. The TCR comes from a female donor older than 55 with stage II squamous cell lung carcinoma. V gene TRBV18 combines with J gene TRBJ2-6, with 7 bases aligning to TRBD1. The specimen comprised peripheral blood, sampled before any cancer treatment. The CDR3 DNA follows: TGTGCCAGCTCACCACGGACAGGCTCTGGGGCCAACGTCCTGACTTTC. As protein: CASSPRTGSGANVLTF. Complete variable domain (other parts from reference TRBV18 and TRBJ2-6): NAGVMQNPRHLVRRRGQEARLRCSPMKGHSHVYWYRQLPEEGLKFMVYLQKENIIDESGMPKERFSAEFPKEGPSILRIQQVVRGDSAAYFCASSPRTGSGANVLTFGAGSRLTVL.